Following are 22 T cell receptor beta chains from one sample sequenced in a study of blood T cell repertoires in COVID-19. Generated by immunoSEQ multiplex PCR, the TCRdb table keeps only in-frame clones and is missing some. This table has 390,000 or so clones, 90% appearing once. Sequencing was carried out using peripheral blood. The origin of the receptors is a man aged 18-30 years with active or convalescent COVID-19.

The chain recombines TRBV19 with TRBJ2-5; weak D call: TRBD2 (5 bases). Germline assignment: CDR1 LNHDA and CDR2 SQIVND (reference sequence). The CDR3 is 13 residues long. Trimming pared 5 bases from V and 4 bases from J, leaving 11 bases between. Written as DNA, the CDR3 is TGTGCCAGTAGTTGGCGGGTCGGAGAGACCCAGTACTTC. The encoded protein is CASSWRVGETQYF.

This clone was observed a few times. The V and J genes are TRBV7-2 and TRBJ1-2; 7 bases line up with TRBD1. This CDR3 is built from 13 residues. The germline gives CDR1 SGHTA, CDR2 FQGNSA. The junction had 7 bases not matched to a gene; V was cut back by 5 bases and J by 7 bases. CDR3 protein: CASSPQQGPGYTF. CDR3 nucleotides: TGTGCCAGCAGCCCCCAACAGGGGCCTGGCTACACCTTC.

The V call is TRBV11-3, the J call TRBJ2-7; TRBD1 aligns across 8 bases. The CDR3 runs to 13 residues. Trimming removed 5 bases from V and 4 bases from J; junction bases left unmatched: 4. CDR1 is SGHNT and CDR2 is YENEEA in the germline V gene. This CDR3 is CASSRGQGYEQYF. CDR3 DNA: TGTGCCAGCAGCCGAGGACAGGGTTACGAGCAGTACTTC.

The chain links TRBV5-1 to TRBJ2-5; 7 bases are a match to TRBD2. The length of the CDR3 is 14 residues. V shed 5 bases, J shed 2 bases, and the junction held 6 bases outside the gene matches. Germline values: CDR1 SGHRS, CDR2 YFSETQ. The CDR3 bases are TGCGCCAGCAGGACCGGGACTACTCAAGAGACCCAGTACTTC. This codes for CASRTGTTQETQYF. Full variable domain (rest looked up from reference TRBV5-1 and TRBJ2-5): KAGVTQTPRYLIKTRGQQVTLSCSPISGHRSVSWYQQTPGQGLQFLFEYFSETQRNKGNFPGRFSGRQFSNSRSEMNVSTLELGDSALYLCASRTGTTQETQYFGPGTRLLVL.

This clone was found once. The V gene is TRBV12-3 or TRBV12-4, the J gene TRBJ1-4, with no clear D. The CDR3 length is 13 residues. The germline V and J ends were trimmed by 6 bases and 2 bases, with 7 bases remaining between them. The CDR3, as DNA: TGTGCCAGCAGAACACAGACTAATGAAAAACTGTTTTTT. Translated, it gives CASRTQTNEKLFF.

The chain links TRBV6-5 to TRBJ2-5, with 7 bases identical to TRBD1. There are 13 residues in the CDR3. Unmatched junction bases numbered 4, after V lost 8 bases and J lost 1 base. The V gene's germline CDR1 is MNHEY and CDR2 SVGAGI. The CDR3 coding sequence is TGTGCCAGCCGACAGGGCGGCCAAGAGACCCAGTACTTC. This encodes CASRQGGQETQYF.

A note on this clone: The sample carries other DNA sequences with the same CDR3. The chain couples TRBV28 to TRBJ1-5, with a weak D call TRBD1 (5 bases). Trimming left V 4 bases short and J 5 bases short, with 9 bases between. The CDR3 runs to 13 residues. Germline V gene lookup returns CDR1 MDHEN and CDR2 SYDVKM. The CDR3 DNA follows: TGTGCCAGCAGTTGGGGGGTTGATCAGCCCCAGCATTTT. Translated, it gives CASSWGVDQPQHF.

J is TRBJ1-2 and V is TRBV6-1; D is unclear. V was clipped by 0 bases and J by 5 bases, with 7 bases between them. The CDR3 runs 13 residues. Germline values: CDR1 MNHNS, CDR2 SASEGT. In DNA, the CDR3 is TGTGCCAGCAGTGAAGCGCACCGGTATGGCTACACCTTC. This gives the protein CASSEAHRYGYTF.

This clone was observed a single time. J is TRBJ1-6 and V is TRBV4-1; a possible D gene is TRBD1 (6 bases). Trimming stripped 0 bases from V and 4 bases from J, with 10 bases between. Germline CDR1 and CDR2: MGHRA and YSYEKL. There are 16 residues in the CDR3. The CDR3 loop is CASSQDDGTYNSPLHF. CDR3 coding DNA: TGCGCCAGCAGCCAAGATGACGGGACATATAATTCACCCCTCCACTTT.

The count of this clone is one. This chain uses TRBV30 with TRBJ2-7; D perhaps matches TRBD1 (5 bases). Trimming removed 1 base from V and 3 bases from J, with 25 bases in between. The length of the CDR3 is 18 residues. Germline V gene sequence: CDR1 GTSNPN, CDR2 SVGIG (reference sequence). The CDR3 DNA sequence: TGTGCCTGGAGTGACCGGACACTCCCAGTCCTAAGGGGCTACGAGCAGTACTTC. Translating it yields CAWSDRTLPVLRGYEQYF.

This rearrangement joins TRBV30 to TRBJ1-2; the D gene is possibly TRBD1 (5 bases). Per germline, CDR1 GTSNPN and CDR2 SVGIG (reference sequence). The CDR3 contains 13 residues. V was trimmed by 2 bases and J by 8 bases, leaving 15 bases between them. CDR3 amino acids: CAWSPDTYIGYTF. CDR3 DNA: TGTGCCTGGAGTCCGGACACCTACATCGGCTACACCTTC.

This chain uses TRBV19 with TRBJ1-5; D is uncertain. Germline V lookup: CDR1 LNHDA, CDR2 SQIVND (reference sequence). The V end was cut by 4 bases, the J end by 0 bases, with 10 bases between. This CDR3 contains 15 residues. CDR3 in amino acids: CASSRSGISNQPQHF. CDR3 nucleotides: TGTGCCAGTAGTAGGAGCGGGATTAGCAATCAGCCCCAGCATTTT.

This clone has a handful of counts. CDR3 coding DNA: TGTGCCAGCAGCTGGGGACAGCTCTACGAGCAGTACTTC. It translates to CASSWGQLYEQYF. The V call is TRBV7-8, the J call TRBJ2-7; 7 bases map to TRBD1. Germline CDR1 is SGHVS and CDR2 is FQNEAQ. This CDR3 is built from 13 residues. Trimming cost V 4 bases and J 3 bases; bases outside gene matches: 3.

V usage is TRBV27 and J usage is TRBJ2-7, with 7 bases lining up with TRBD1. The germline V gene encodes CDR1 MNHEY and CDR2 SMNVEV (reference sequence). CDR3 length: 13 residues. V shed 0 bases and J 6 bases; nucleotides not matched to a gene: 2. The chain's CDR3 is CASSLSTGAEQYF. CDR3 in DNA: TGTGCCAGCAGTTTATCAACAGGGGCCGAGCAGTACTTC.

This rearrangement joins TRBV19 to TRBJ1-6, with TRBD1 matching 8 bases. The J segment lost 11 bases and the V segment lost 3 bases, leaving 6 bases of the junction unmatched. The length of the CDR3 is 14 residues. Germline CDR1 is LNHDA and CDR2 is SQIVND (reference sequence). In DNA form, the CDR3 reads TGTGCCAGTAGTATCGGACAGGGAAAGGCACCCCTCCACTTT. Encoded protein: CASSIGQGKAPLHF.

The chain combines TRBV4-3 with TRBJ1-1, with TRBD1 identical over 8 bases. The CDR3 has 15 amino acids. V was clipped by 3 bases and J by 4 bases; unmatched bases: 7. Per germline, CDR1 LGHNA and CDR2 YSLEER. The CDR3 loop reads CASSQGQVLITEAFF. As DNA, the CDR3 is TGCGCCAGCAGCCAGGGACAGGTTCTGATCACTGAAGCTTTCTTT.

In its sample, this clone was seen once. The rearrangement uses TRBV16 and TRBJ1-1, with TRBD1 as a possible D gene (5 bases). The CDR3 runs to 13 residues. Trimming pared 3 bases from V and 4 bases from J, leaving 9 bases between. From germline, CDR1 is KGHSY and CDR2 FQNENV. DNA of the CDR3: TGTGCCAGCAGCCACCAGGGTGGCACTGAAGCTTTCTTT. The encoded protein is CASSHQGGTEAFF.

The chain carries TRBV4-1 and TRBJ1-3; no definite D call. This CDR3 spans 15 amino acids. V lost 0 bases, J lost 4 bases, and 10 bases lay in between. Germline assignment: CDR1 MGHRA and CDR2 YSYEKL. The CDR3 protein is CASSQDAGSGNTIYF. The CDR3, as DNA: TGCGCCAGCAGCCAAGATGCGGGATCCGGAAACACCATATATTTT.

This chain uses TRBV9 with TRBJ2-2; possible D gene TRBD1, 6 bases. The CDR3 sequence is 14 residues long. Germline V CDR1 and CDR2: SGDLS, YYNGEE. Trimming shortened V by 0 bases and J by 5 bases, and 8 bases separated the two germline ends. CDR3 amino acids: CASSVETGTGELFF. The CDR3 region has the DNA TGTGCCAGCAGCGTAGAAACAGGGACCGGGGAGCTGTTTTTT.

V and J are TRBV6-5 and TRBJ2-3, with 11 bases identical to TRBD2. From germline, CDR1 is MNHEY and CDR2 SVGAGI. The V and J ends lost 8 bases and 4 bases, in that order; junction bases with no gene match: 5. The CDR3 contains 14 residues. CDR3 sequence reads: CASGSSGRPDTQYF. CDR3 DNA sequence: TGTGCCAGCGGTTCTAGCGGGAGGCCAGATACGCAGTATTTT.

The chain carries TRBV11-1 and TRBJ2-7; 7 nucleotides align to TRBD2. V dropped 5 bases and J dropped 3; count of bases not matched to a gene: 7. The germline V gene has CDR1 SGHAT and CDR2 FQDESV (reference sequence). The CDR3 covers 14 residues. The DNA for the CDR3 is TGTGCCAGCAGCCAAGAACGGGGGGACTACGAGCAGTACTTC. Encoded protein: CASSQERGDYEQYF.

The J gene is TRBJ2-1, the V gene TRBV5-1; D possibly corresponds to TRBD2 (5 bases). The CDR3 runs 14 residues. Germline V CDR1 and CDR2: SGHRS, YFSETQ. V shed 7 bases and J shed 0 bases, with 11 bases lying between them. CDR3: CASLEGSSYNEQFF. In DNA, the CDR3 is TGCGCCAGCTTGGAAGGGAGCTCCTACAATGAGCAGTTCTTC.